This T cell receptor (beta chain) appears in the sequencing data of a study of shared clonotypes between healthy human individuals. Study-level findings and limits: Naive subsets generally exceeded memory subsets in estimated richness. A handful of donors shared 4.5% to 6.5% of their naive CD4 clonotypes.

The V gene lost 3 bases and the J gene lost 4 bases, with 15 bases spanning the gap. Germline CDR1 and CDR2: GTSNPN and SVGIG (reference sequence). The CDR3 length is 14 residues. In its sample, this clone was seen once. The antigen remains unidentified. The donors were all Caucasian adults (living in Nashville, Tennessee). Assay: immunoSEQ multiplex PCR; the TCRdb copy retains only in-frame clones and omits some. The sample lists some 2,000,000 clones; around 95% were seen once. The chain joins TRBV30 to TRBJ2-5, with D possibly matching TRBD1 (5 bases). The TCR comes from a man aged 18 to 30 in good health. Material for sequencing was naive CD4+ T cells sorted from blood. The sample's subset: CD45RA+ positively selected. CDR3 loop: CAWRMAGNTETQYF. CDR3 nucleotide sequence: TGTGCCTGGAGGATGGCAGGGAACACAGAGACCCAGTACTTC. Filled out from reference TRBV30 and TRBJ2-5, the complete variable domain reads SQTIHQWPATLVQPVGSPLSLECTVEGTSNPNLYWYRQAAGRGLQLLFYSVGIGQISSEVPQNLSASRPQDRQFILSSKKLLLSDSGFYLCAWRMAGNTETQYFGPGTRLLVL.